This TCR beta chain was captured in a study of identical twins. Germline CDR1 DFQATT, CDR2 SNEGSKA (reference sequence). The CDR3 runs to 18 residues. V gave up 4 bases and J gave up 6 bases; unmatched junction bases: 13. Using its own MiXCR run on the 5' RACE reads, TCRdb lists one record per CDR3 protein. The sample lists about 720,000 distinct CDR3 sequences, approximately 9% occurring once. The data also belong to a second study, concerning yellow fever vaccine responses in identical twins. That report notes: Reportedly, the response of twins' T cells to the vaccine seemed partly convergent, partly personalized.

The TCR originated in a woman aged 18-35 years in good health. This sequence joins TRBV20-1 and TRBJ2-1, with 15 bases that match TRBD2. Material for sequencing was PBMCs. Here the CDR3 reads CSAKGGVLGLAGGNEQFF. The CDR3 coding sequence is TGCAGTGCTAAGGGGGGGGTTTTGGGACTAGCGGGAGGCAATGAGCAGTTCTTC.